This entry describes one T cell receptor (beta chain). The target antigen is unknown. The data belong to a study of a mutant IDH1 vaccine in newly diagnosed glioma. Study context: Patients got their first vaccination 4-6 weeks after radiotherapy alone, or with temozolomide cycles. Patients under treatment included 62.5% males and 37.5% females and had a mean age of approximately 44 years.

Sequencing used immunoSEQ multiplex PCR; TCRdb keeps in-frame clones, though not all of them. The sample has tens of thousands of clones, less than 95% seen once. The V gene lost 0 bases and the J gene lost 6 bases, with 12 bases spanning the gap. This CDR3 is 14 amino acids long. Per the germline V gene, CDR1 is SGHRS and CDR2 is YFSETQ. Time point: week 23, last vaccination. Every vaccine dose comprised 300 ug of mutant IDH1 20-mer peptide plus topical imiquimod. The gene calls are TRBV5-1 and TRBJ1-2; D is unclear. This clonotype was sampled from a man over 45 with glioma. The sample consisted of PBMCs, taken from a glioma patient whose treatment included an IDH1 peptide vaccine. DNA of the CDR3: TGCGCCAGCAGCTTGGGGTCTCTGGGCAATGGCTACACCTTC. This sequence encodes CASSLGSLGNGYTF.